Sequencing of this T cell receptor (beta chain) was carried out in a study of early T cells in non-severe SARS-CoV-2 infection. The library protocol tagged individual cDNA molecules with unique molecular identifiers. Each CDR3 protein is one row after TCRdb ran MiXCR on the 5' RACE reads. The sample has about 40,000 distinct CDR3 sequences, about 6.5% seen once. This clonotype was recorded many times. With 3 bases removed from V and 5 bases from J, the gap between germline ends came to 11 bases. The CDR3 is made up of 14 amino acids. This receptor was taken from an adult who was a healthcare worker with PCR-confirmed SARS-CoV-2 infection or an uninfected control (not recorded which). The rearrangement uses TRBV12-3 or TRBV12-4 and TRBJ2-1; D is perhaps TRBD1 or TRBD2 (6 bases each). Sequencing used whole blood, obtained at baseline. In DNA form, the CDR3 reads TGTGCCAGCAGTTTGAGGGGGGACGACAATGAGCAGTTCTTC. It translates to CASSLRGDDNEQFF.